These 8 T cell receptor beta chains were all obtained from the same sample, sequenced in a study of T cells after yellow fever vaccination. One entry per CDR3 protein results from TCRdb running MiXCR on the 5' RACE reads. The table lists over 300,000 distinct CDR3 sequences, around 7% of them singletons. The starting material was PBMCs, obtained about 41 days after the first yellow fever vaccination. The receptors come from a man between 18 and 29 years old who received the YFV17D yellow fever vaccine.

About this clonotype: A much larger clone lies one base from this, so it may be a read error. This sequence joins TRBV27 and TRBJ2-1; D is unclear. Germline assignment: CDR1 MNHEY and CDR2 SMNVEV (reference sequence). This CDR3 region has 13 residues. V shed 7 bases and J shed 8 bases, with 15 bases lying between them. CDR3 sequence: CASNERRLDEQFF. Here the CDR3 DNA reads TGTGCCAGCAACGAAAGGCGGTTGGATGAGCAGTTCTTC.

The sample holds a few counts of this clonotype. The chain recombines TRBV5-6 with TRBJ2-2, with 11 bases aligning to TRBD2. Per germline, CDR1 SGHDT and CDR2 YYEEEE. The V segment lost 4 bases and the J segment 3 bases; nucleotides outside the gene matches: 2. This CDR3 spans 15 amino acids. The CDR3 loop is CASSPGLADTGELFF. In DNA, the CDR3 is TGTGCCAGCAGCCCGGGACTAGCGGACACCGGGGAGCTGTTTTTT.

This clonotype was counted only a few times. V and J are TRBV11-2 and TRBJ2-1; TRBD1 matches at 11 bases. The CDR3 spans 15 residues. The V segment lost 5 bases and the J segment 12 bases; nucleotides outside the gene matches: 12. Germline loops: CDR1 SGHAT, CDR2 FQNNGV. The CDR3 DNA is TGTGCCAGCAGCATCCAAGTGGACAGGGGGCTAGGGCAGTTCTTC. Translated, it gives CASSIQVDRGLGQFF.

This rearrangement joins TRBV15 to TRBJ2-1, with D perhaps TRBD1 or TRBD2 (5 bases each). Germline assignment: CDR1 LNHNV and CDR2 YYDKDF (reference sequence). V was clipped by 2 bases and J by 10 bases, with 18 bases between them. The CDR3 runs 15 residues. The CDR3 DNA sequence: TGTGCCACCAGCAGACCGACTCGAGGGGTGATCGAGCAGTTCTTC. Translation gives CATSRPTRGVIEQFF. Based on the CDR3 plus reference TRBV15 and TRBJ2-1, the full variable domain is DAMVIQNPRYQVTQFGKPVTLSCSQTLNHNVMYWYQQKSSQAPKLLFHYYDKDFNNEADTPDNFQSRRPNTSFCFLDIRSPGLGDTAMYLCATSRPTRGVIEQFFGPGTRLTVL.

V usage is TRBV6-6 and J usage is TRBJ1-5; D gene uncertain. The V gene lost 8 bases and the J gene lost 4 bases, with 12 bases spanning the gap. The CDR3 runs to 13 residues. CDR1 is MNHNY and CDR2 is SVGAGI in the germline V gene (reference sequence). The CDR3 reads CASCKDLNQPQHF. CDR3 nucleotide sequence: TGTGCCAGCTGTAAAGATTTAAATCAGCCCCAGCATTTT.

This clonotype was found many times. This sequence joins TRBV19 and TRBJ2-1; possibly TRBD1 for D (6 bases). Germline V gene lookup returns CDR1 LNHDA and CDR2 SQIVND (reference sequence). The CDR3 has 17 amino acids. Trimming shortened V by 2 bases and J by 3 bases, and 17 bases separated the two germline ends. The CDR3: CASSIKPLLQGYNEQFF. CDR3 bases: TGTGCCAGTAGTATAAAGCCCCTCTTACAGGGCTACAATGAGCAGTTCTTC. The complete variable domain, with remaining parts taken from reference TRBV19 and TRBJ2-1, reads DGGITQSPKYLFRKEGQNVTLSCEQNLNHDAMYWYRQDPGQGLRLIYYSQIVNDFQKGDIAEGYSVSREKKESFPLTVTSAQKNPTAFYLCASSIKPLLQGYNEQFFGPGTRLTVL.

This chain links TRBV7-2 with TRBJ1-2; no clear D. The CDR3 has 15 residues. The V gene lost 5 bases and the J gene lost 1 base, with 14 bases spanning the gap. From germline, CDR1 is SGHTA and CDR2 FQGNSA. The CDR3 DNA reads TGTGCCAGCAGCCCACAGTTTTCCAGTAACTATGGCTACACCTTC. It is translated as CASSPQFSSNYGYTF.

This clonotype occurred once. At one end the junction does not follow the germline gene, possibly because of a read error. This chain uses TRBV12-3 or TRBV12-4 with TRBJ2-3; D possibly uses TRBD1 or TRBD2 (6 bases each). The CDR3 runs 19 residues. The CDR3 DNA follows: TGTGCCAGCAGCCTATCGGTGGGGGGCATCCCGTGGAACACAGGTACGCAGTATTTT. This gives the protein CASSLSVGGIPWNTGTQYF.